Listed here are 2 T cell receptor beta chains from one sample, sequenced in a study of cytomegalovirus exposure and HLA in healthy donors. Libraries were prepared by immunoSEQ multiplex PCR; TCRdb keeps only in-frame clonotypes and omits some of them. The table has 57,000 or so clones, 90% to 95% seen once. The sequenced sample was PBMCs. These receptors all come from a man between 18 and 35 years old in good health and CMV-seronegative.

This clone appeared once. V usage is TRBV2 and J usage is TRBJ1-1; no clear D gene. The V end lost 7 bases, the J end lost 0 bases, and 6 bases lay between the germline ends. The CDR3 consists of 12 residues. Germline loops: CDR1 SNHLY, CDR2 FYNNEI. The chain's CDR3 is CASTGMNTEAFF. For the CDR3, the DNA is TGTGCCAGCACAGGAATGAACACTGAAGCTTTCTTT. The whole variable domain, filled in from reference TRBV2 and TRBJ1-1, reads EPEVTQTPSHQVTQMGQEVILRCVPISNHLYFYWYRQILGQKVEFLVSFYNNEISEKSEIFDDQFSVERPDGSNFTLKIRSTKLEDSAMYFCASTGMNTEAFFGQGTRLTVV.

J is TRBJ2-1 and V is TRBV4-2, with TRBD1 as a possible D gene (5 bases). Germline-derived CDR1 and CDR2 are LGHNA and YNFKEQ. The V gene lost 0 bases and the J gene lost 6 bases, with 15 bases spanning the gap. The CDR3 totals 16 residues. The CDR3 region is CASSQETGSRGNEQFF. The CDR3 region has the DNA TGTGCCAGCAGCCAAGAGACGGGCTCTAGGGGCAATGAGCAGTTCTTC.